This T cell receptor (beta chain) derives from a study of blood T cell repertoires in COVID-19. Trimming took 3 bases from V and 0 from J, leaving 12 bases between them. CDR1 LNHDA and CDR2 SQIVND come from the germline V gene (reference sequence). The CDR3 is 17 amino acids. Sequenced by immunoSEQ multiplex PCR; TCRdb stores in-frame clones only, minus some. The data show about 190,000 clones, with roughly four fifths seen just once and about 6% held by the top ten. The origin of this receptor is a woman in her thirties or forties with acute or convalescent COVID-19. Sample: peripheral blood. V usage is TRBV19 and J usage is TRBJ1-6, with TRBD1 as a possible D gene (6 bases). The CDR3 sequence: CASSMDSLSSYNSPLHF. The DNA of the CDR3 is TGTGCCAGTAGTATGGACAGCCTGAGCTCCTATAATTCACCCCTCCACTTT.